This T cell receptor beta chain comes out of a study of T cell repertoires in cytomegalovirus infection (dated 2019 in TCRdb). Background on the whole study: The HLA type of each donor mattered for the analysis, because public TCR beta signatures pointed to carriage of CMV infection along with the matching HLA type.

In this sample, this clonotype turned up a few times. Its antigen is unknown. Base qualities are not recorded, but no much larger clone differs from it by a single base. The study at large found these results: In the ex vivo response, HLA-C-restricted CMV-specific TCR beta clonotypes were dominant, and in two of eight donors the single most frequent clonotype came from this HLA-C-restricted group. In both this cohort and an independent roughly 350-donor cohort, the cumulative frequency of public TCR beta family members distinguished carriers of CMV infection plus the relevant HLA type.

Between the V and J ends, shortened by 4 bases and 2 bases respectively, the junction contains 9 bases. Looking up the germline V gene yields CDR1 SGHRS and CDR2 YFSETQ. The CDR3 goes from the cysteine to the phenylalanine over 13 residues. The CDR3 DNA has 39 bases and is translated from base 1. Sequencing was performed on an Illumina HiSeq 1500. The public sequencing data were trimmed at Q25 with fastp and processed into clonotypes with MiXCR by TCRdb, which kept only in-frame beta chains. Each entry merges the rows of one CDR3 protein and shows their most common DNA and genes. This sample holds under 250,000 distinct CDR3 sequences; more than 9% were observed only once. Of the sample, 1.5% to 2% is held by the ten largest clones.

The sequence derives from a human donor in good health (CMV status not recorded). Some clones in this sample may be carry-over from other donors' samples. The rearrangement combines TRBV5-1 with TRBJ1-2; no D gene call is confident. The sequencing input was PBMCs. In nucleotide form, the sequence is TGCGCCAGCAGCACCACAGCCAACTATGGCTACACCTTC. This encodes CASSTTANYGYTF. The full variable domain, completed from the reference TRBV5-1 and TRBJ1-2 proteins outside the CDR3, reads KAGVTQTPRYLIKTRGQQVTLSCSPISGHRSVSWYQQTPGQGLQFLFEYFSETQRNKGNFPGRFSGRQFSNSRSEMNVSTLELGDSALYLCASSTTANYGYTFGSGTRLTVV.